This T cell receptor beta chain was documented in a study of blood T cell repertoires in COVID-19 (TCRdb year 2020). Broadly, across the study: Samples from collaborators originated in the United States, Italy and Spain and spanned both the acute and convalescent phases of COVID-19. A freely available public database, intended as a resource for researchers studying the immune response to SARS-CoV-2, is where the repertoires were released. The material from the prospective study consisted of cDNA or gDNA derived from T cells, B-cell-depleted T cells, or PBMCs. Samples were obtained from the ongoing ImmuneRACE study (first 160 participants) and from over 1,000 subjects provided by 6 global collaborators. The dataset comprised deeply sampled blood TCRbeta repertoires from subjects exposed to, actively infected with, or recovered from COVID-19. Nearly every sample came with metadata listing a de-identified subject ID, COVID-19 status, age in years and sex. HLA class I and class II types, where available, came from metadata supplied by the sample provider rather than from assay-based typing. What the authors observed across the whole study: How much clinical and demographic metadata was included differed by source and by participant, and the metadata was provided uncurated.

The CDR3 runs 15 residues from the cysteine to the phenylalanine. Only the CDR3 part of the read is kept: 45 bases, read in frame from the first base. Via the germline V gene, CDR1 is MNHEY and CDR2 SVGAGI. The V end loses 3 bases and the J end loses 4 bases, and a stretch of 15 bases separates them. TCRbeta CDR3 regions were amplified from genomic DNA using the immunoSEQ Assay, a bias-controlled multiplex PCR. Turning to the authors' computational methods: The number of nucleated cells in each sample was estimated by amplification of reference gene primers within the assay. To quantify the absolute abundance of each unique TCRbeta CDR3 rearrangement, sequence reads were collapsed and filtered. For each sample, productive Simpson clonality was calculated by taking the square root of Simpson's diversity index across productive rearrangements. TCRdb mirrors the immuneACCESS table, restricted to in-frame sequences. Some clones are absent from its copies; in checked studies, under half trace to an unresolved V gene, and the reason for the others is unknown. For V, J and clone size, that table is used; D and trimming come from the DNA. For this sample the table gives under 250,000 clones, of which roughly 90% were detected only once. The ten largest clones represent approximately 6.2% of the sample.

About this clone itself: Its specific antigen is unknown. Base qualities are not recorded, but no much larger clone differs from it by a single base.

Each collaborating institution followed its own protocols to collect whole blood in K2EDTA tubes. For TCRbeta analysis, collaborators shipped samples as frozen whole blood, isolated PBMCs, or DNA extracted from either of those sample types. Input material: peripheral blood. Recombination joined TRBV6-5 with TRBJ1-2; no D gene call is confident. The source is a man in his 60s with acute or convalescent COVID-19. The CDR3 protein is CASSYRLRLGYGYTF. The DNA sequence is TGTGCCAGCAGTTATAGGCTGAGGTTGGGCTATGGCTACACCTTC.